This TCR beta chain is from a study of T-cell memory formation after mild COVID-19. Study in general: For the most part, TCR clusters were specific to one donor.

TCRdb reprocessed the 5' RACE reads via MiXCR and lists one record per CDR3 protein. The sample shows around 300,000 distinct CDR3 sequences, roughly an eighth of them seen only once. Remarks on this clonotype: Antigen: not known.

This CDR3 spans 15 amino acids. Losses at the gene ends were 3 bases for V and 3 bases for J; bases not matched to a gene: 7. In germline, CDR1 is SGHNT, CDR2 YYREEE (reference sequence). Study-wide findings and caveats: The appearance of some responding clones in pre-infection memory suggested that cross-reactive memory joined.

The sample consisted of PBMCs or a T cell subset sorted from them (not recorded which). The J gene is TRBJ2-7, the V gene TRBV5-4, with TRBD1 matching over 9 bases. The origin of this receptor is a young man who had mild COVID-19 (a few samples of this study predate the infection). Cell type and time point are not known. The CDR3 region has the DNA TGTGCCAGCAGCTCTACCCTGACAGGGGGCTACGAGCAGTACGTC. It is translated as CASSSTLTGGYEQYV.